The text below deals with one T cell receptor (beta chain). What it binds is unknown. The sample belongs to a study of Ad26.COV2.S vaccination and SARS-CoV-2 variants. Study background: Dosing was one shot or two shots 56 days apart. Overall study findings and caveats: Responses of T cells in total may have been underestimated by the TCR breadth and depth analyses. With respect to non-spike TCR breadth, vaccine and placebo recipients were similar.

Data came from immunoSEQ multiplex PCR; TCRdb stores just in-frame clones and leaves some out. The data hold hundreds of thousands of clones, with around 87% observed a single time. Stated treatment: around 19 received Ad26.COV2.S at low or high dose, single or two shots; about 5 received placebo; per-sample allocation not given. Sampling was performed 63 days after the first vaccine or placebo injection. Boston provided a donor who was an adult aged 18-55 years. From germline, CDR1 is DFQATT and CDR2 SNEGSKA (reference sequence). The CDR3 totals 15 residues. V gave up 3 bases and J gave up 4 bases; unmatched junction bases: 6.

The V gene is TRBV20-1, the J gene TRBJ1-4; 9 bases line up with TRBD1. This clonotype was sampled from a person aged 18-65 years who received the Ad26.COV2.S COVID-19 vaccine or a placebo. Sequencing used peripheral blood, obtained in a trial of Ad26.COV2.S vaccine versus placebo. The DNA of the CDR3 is TGCAGTGCTAGTCCCGTGGGACAGGGTAATGAAAAACTGTTTTTT. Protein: CSASPVGQGNEKLFF.